This TCR beta chain comes out of a study of cytomegalovirus exposure and HLA in healthy donors. About this clone: Its target is not known.

The PCR had 60 Vbeta and 13 Jbeta primers. Per the study methods: As a later analysis found, there were roughly 80 million unique TCR beta chains, of which roughly 11 million were shared. The protocol was immunoSEQ multiplex PCR, while the TCRdb copy is restricted to in-frame clones and leaves out a portion. That table furnishes V, J and clone size, whereas the DNA furnished D and trimming. The sample comprises about 200,000 clones, roughly 90% of which are singletons, and less than 1.3% rests with the top ten. Study-wide results and limits: Rarity held for most TCR sequences, but there were some public TCRs that occurred in many donors.

The V gene's germline CDR1 is SNHLY and CDR2 FYNNEI. CDR3 size: 13 residues. This sequence joins TRBV2 and TRBJ2-5; a possible D gene is TRBD2 (6 bases). The closer fit of TRBJ2-7 to the DNA end suggests the J call may be wrong. Sequenced input: PBMCs. This receptor was identified in a boy aged 2 to 10 in good health and CMV-seronegative. CDR3 nucleotide sequence: TGTGCCAGCCATGGGGACTTATCCTACGAGCAGTACTTC. It codes for CASHGDLSYEQYF.